The rows below give T cell receptor beta chains drawn from one sample of a study of PD-1 blockade in classical Hodgkin lymphoma. Assay: immunoSEQ multiplex PCR; the TCRdb copy retains only in-frame clones and omits some. The repertoire holds 15,000 or so clones, with approximately 58% as singletons. This sample comprised peripheral blood mononuclear cells (PBMCs), obtained at baseline. Receptors were obtained from a human donor with classical Hodgkin lymphoma. CDR3s include the opening cysteine and the closing phenylalanine or tryptophan. The D gene is left open where the match is weak. Only some rows state a clone size, as once, few, many or a class for expanded clones.

v_gene,abundance,j_gene,d_gene,CDR3nt,CDR3aa
TRBV5-6,NA,TRBJ2-1,TRBD2,TGTGCCAGCAGCTTTGCCACTAGCGGGAAGGAGGTCGATGAGCAGTTCTTC,CASSFATSGKEVDEQFF
TRBV6-4,NA,TRBJ1-3,TRBD1,TGTGCCAGCAGCACGGGACAGGGAGACCTCCATAGCTCTGGAAACACCATATATTTT,CASSTGQGDLHSSGNTIYF
TRBV28,NA,TRBJ1-3,NA,TGTGCCAGCAGTTTATTGGGGCTACTCACTGGAAACACCATATATTTT,CASSLLGLLTGNTIYF
TRBV6-6,NA,TRBJ1-2,NA,TGTGCCAGCAGTTACTCCGACAATAACTATGGCTACACCTTC,CASSYSDNNYGYTF
TRBV2,medium-sized,TRBJ2-7,NA,TGTGCCAGCAGCGCGACAGAGGGCGAGCAGTACTTC,CASSATEGEQYF
TRBV5-6,NA,TRBJ2-1,TRBD2,TGTGCCAGCAGCCCGGCCGGGACTAGCGGGAGCTCCTACAATGAGCAGTTCTTC,CASSPAGTSGSSYNEQFF
TRBV18,NA,TRBJ2-5,NA,TGTGCCAGCTCACCCTGGGAACAAGAGACCCAGTACTTC,CASSPWEQETQYF
TRBV7-9,NA,TRBJ1-4,TRBD1,TGTGCCAGCAGCCGACGGGACAGAGGACTTAGGGATGAAAAACTGTTTTTT,CASSRRDRGLRDEKLFF
TRBV6-1,medium-sized,TRBJ1-2,TRBD1,TGTGCCAGCCTCGACAGGGGGCAGGGGGGCTACACCTTC,CASLDRGQGGYTF
TRBV7-6,few,TRBJ2-7,NA,TGTGCCAGCAGCTGGGATGAATACGAGCAGTACTTC,CASSWDEYEQYF
TRBV6-6,NA,TRBJ2-1,NA,TGTGCCAGCGGGGCGGCGTCCGTTAACAATGAGCAGTTCTTC,CASGAASVNNEQFF
TRBV5-1,NA,TRBJ2-1,NA,TGCGCCAGCAGCTTGCAGGGAATCAATGAGCAGTTCTTC,CASSLQGINEQFF
TRBV18,NA,TRBJ2-7,NA,TGTGCCAGCTCACTGGTAGCTTCCGAGCAGTACTTC,CASSLVASEQYF
TRBV2,NA,TRBJ1-5,NA,TGTGCCAGCAGTGAAGCGGGCAGATATAGCAATCAGCCCCAGCATTTT,CASSEAGRYSNQPQHF
TRBV28,few,TRBJ2-7,NA,TGTGCCAGCAGCCTCCCCGGGAACTACGAGCAGTACTTC,CASSLPGNYEQYF
TRBV9,few,TRBJ2-7,NA,TGTGCCAGCAGCGTAGAAGCGTCCTACGAGCAGTACTTC,CASSVEASYEQYF
TRBV27,few,TRBJ2-7,TRBD1,TGTGCCAGCAGTTTTCGACAGGGGGGCTACGAGCAGTACTTC,CASSFRQGGYEQYF
TRBV5-1,NA,TRBJ1-4,NA,TGCGCCAGCAGCTTGAATGGGGGTAATGAAAAACTGTTTTTT,CASSLNGGNEKLFF
TRBV2,once,TRBJ2-2,NA,TGTGCCAGCAGTTACTTCCCCACAGGGCTCGGGGAGCTGTTTTTT,CASSYFPTGLGELFF
TRBV5-4,NA,TRBJ2-3,TRBD2,TGTGCCAGCAGCTTACTAGCGGGTTCCGGGGGCACAGATACGCAGTATTTT,CASSLLAGSGGTDTQYF
TRBV11-2,NA,TRBJ2-1,TRBD2,TGTGCCAGCAGCTTAGGGGATAGCGGGCCACACAATGAGCAGTTCTTC,CASSLGDSGPHNEQFF
TRBV6-6,NA,TRBJ2-7,TRBD2,TGTGCCAGCAGTCCTATAGCGGGAGGCCTTGGGGAGCAGTACTTC,CASSPIAGGLGEQYF
TRBV11-3,NA,TRBJ2-3,NA,TGTGCCAGCAGCTTAGATTCCCGCGGAGTCGGGACAGATACGCAGTATTTT,CASSLDSRGVGTDTQYF
TRBV19,NA,TRBJ2-7,NA,TGTGCCAGTAGCCCCTTCTGGACACACTCCTACGAGCAGTACTTC,CASSPFWTHSYEQYF
TRBV27,NA,TRBJ2-3,TRBD2,TGTGCCAGCAGTCCCAAGCGGGAGGGGGATACGCAGTATTTT,CASSPKREGDTQYF
TRBV6-6,NA,TRBJ1-1,NA,TGTGCCAGCAGTTGGGGATTCGGCACTGAAGCTTTCTTT,CASSWGFGTEAFF
TRBV28,NA,TRBJ2-1,TRBD2,TGTGCCAGCAGTTTATGGCGGGAGAAGGTAAATGAGCAGTTCTTC,CASSLWREKVNEQFF
TRBV4-2,few,TRBJ2-3,TRBD2,TGTGCCAGCAGCCAAGAATATGCTAGCGGGAGAACAGATACGCAGTATTTT,CASSQEYASGRTDTQYF
TRBV28,NA,TRBJ2-2,TRBD1,TGTGCCAGCAGGATCGCGGTCAGGGGGCAAGTCGACACCGGGGAGCTGTTTTTT,CASRIAVRGQVDTGELFF
TRBV5-3,NA,TRBJ1-5,NA,TGTGCCAGCAGCCCGGGCGGGGGCAATCAGCCCCAGCATTTT,CASSPGGGNQPQHF
TRBV4-1,NA,TRBJ2-7,TRBD1,TGCGCCAGCAGCCAAGGCCAAACGGGACAGGGCTACGAGCAGTACTTC,CASSQGQTGQGYEQYF
TRBV29-1,few,TRBJ2-1,TRBD2,TGCAGCGTTGAAGGAACTAGCGAGGGCTACAATGAGCAGTTCTTC,CSVEGTSEGYNEQFF
TRBV28,NA,TRBJ2-3,NA,TGTGCCAGCAGTTTACCCGTGGGCCCAGATACGCAGTATTTT,CASSLPVGPDTQYF
TRBV15,once,TRBJ2-5,NA,TGTGCCACCAGCAGGGGAATCGTCGAGACCCAGTACTTC,CATSRGIVETQYF
TRBV28,NA,TRBJ2-1,TRBD1,TGTGCCAGCATTCGACAGGGGAAGAGGAATGAGCAGTTCTTC,CASIRQGKRNEQFF